This T cell receptor beta chain was recorded in a study of blood T cell repertoires in COVID-19. The wider study: T cells, B-cell-depleted T cells, or PBMCs supplied cDNA or gDNA.

The germline gives CDR1 KGHSH, CDR2 LQKENI. The V segment lost 0 bases and the J segment 3 bases; nucleotides outside the gene matches: 5. The CDR3 covers 16 residues. Using immunoSEQ multiplex PCR, the repertoire was profiled, and TCRdb retains in-frame clones only, with some absent. The sample includes approximately 100,000 clones, about 85% of them seen just once. The rearrangement links TRBV18 to TRBJ2-3; 8 bases map to TRBD2. The TCR originated in a woman between 65 and 79 years old with active or convalescent COVID-19. Sequenced: peripheral blood. For the CDR3, the DNA is TGTGCCAGCTCACCACCGAGAAGCGGGGGAACAGATACGCAGTATTTT. Amino acid sequence: CASSPPRSGGTDTQYF.